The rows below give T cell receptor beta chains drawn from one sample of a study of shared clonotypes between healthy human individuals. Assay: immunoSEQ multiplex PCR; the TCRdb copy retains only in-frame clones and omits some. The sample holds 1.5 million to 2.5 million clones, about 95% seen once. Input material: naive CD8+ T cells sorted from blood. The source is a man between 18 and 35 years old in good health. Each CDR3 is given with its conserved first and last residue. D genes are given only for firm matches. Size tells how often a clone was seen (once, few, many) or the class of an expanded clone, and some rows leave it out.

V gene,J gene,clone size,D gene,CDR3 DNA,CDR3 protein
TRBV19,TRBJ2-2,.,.,TGTGCCAGTAGTATGGTGGAATACACCGGGGAGCTGTTTTTT,CASSMVEYTGELFF
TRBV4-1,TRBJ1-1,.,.,TGCGCCAGCAGCCAGGCAGGGACTGAAGCTTTCTTT,CASSQAGTEAFF
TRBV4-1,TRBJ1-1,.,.,TGCGCCAGCAGCCAAGTACGGGGGGCTGGTGAAGCTTTCTTT,CASSQVRGAGEAFF
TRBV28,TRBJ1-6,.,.,TGTGCCAGCAGGGAATATAATTCACCCCTCCACTTT,CASREYNSPLHF
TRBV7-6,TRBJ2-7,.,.,TGTGCCAGCAGTCTCGGACGGGGCTACGAGCAGTACTTC,CASSLGRGYEQYF
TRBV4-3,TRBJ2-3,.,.,TGCGCCAGCAGCCCATTTCCCGACCGGGGACCGAACACAGATACGCAGTATTTT,CASSPFPDRGPNTDTQYF
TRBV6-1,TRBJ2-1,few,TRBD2,TGTGCCAGCAGTGAATCTAGCGGGAGTCGGCTCAATGAGCAGTTCTTC,CASSESSGSRLNEQFF
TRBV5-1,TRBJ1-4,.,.,TGCGCCAGCAGGCCGACAGGAAACTATGAAAAACTGTTTTTT,CASRPTGNYEKLFF
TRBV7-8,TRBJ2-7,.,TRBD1,TGTGCCAGCAGGTACCGGGACAGCTACGAGCAGTACTTC,CASRYRDSYEQYF
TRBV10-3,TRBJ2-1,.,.,TGTGCCATCAGTGTCAAGGGGGGCCCCGAGTCACACAATGAGCAGTTCTTC,CAISVKGGPESHNEQFF
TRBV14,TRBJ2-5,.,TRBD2,TGTGCCAGCAGCCGGATAGCGGGGGAACTAGAGACCCAGTACTTC,CASSRIAGELETQYF
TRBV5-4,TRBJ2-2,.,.,TGTGCCAGCAGCTTGCCGACTTCCGGGGAGCTGTTTTTT,CASSLPTSGELFF
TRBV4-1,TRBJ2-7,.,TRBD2,TGCGCCAGCAGCCAAGAGGCCGTGGCGGGAGGTGGCTGGGAGCAGTACTTC,CASSQEAVAGGGWEQYF
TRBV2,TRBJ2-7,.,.,TGTGCCAGCAGTGGGGTAGCGGTCTACGAGCAGTACTTC,CASSGVAVYEQYF
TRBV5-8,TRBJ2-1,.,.,TGTGCCAGCAGCTTGGTAGCTGGGGTGGGCGATGAGCAGTTCTTC,CASSLVAGVGDEQFF
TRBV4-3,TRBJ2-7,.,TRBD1,TGCGCCAGCAGCCAAGGCCCAACTTGGGGACAGGGCTCGGGGAGATACGAGCAGTACTTC,CASSQGPTWGQGSGRYEQYF
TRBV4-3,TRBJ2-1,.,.,TGCGCCAGCAGCCAAGATACGGGGGAAAGCTCCTACAATGAGCAGTTCTTC,CASSQDTGESSYNEQFF
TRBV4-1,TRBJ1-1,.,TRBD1,TGCGCCAGCAGCCGAACCGGACAGGCGAACACTGAAGCTTTCTTT,CASSRTGQANTEAFF
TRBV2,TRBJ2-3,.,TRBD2,TGTGCCAGCAGTTTCAGCGGGGAAACGCAGTATTTT,CASSFSGETQYF
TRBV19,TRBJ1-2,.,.,TGTGCCAGTAGTTTGTTCGATCGGCATGGCTACACCTTC,CASSLFDRHGYTF